This T cell receptor (beta chain) was obtained from a study of T-cell memory formation after mild COVID-19. Overall study: For the most part, TCR clusters were specific to one donor. Overall study findings and caveats: Contracting CD4+ clones were located mainly in CM and EM, and CD8+ clones in EMRA. Clones that got smaller from day 15 to 85 had even CD4/CD8, while clones growing later tipped toward CD4+. Pre-infection memory showed some responding clones, and this suggested that cross-reactive memory joined.

Germline-derived CDR1 and CDR2 are MGHDK and SYGVNS. Trimming cost V 4 bases and J 6 bases; bases outside gene matches: 5. The CDR3 covers 15 residues. TCRdb processed the 5' RACE reads anew with MiXCR; each CDR3 protein has one entry. In the table there are more than 400,000 distinct CDR3 sequences, around a sixth of which are singletons. This clonotype was seen only a few times. Its specificity is unknown. This TCR was recovered from an adult woman who had mild COVID-19 (a few samples of this study predate the infection). Cell type and time point are not known. This sequence joins TRBV25-1 and TRBJ1-6, with 8 bases lining up with TRBD1. The source material was PBMCs or a T cell subset sorted from them (not recorded which). CDR3 sequence: CASSVDRGFNSPLHF. The CDR3 DNA reads TGTGCCAGCAGTGTTGACAGGGGTTTTAATTCACCCCTCCACTTT.